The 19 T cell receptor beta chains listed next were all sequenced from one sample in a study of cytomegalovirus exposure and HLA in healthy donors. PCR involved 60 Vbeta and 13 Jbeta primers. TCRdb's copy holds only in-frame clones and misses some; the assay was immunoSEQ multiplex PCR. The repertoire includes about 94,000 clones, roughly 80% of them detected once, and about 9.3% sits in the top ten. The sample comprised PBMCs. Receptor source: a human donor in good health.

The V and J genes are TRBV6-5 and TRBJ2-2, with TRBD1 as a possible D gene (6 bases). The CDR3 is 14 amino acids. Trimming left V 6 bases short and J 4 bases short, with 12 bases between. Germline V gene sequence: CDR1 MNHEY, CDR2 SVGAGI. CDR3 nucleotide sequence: TGTGCCAGCAGACCCAGGGGCGGCACCGGGGAGCTGTTTTTT. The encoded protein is CASRPRGGTGELFF.

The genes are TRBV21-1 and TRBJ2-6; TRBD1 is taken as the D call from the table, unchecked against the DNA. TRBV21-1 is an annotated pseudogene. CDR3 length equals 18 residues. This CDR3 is CASSLGDRGLPGANVLTF. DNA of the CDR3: TGTGCCAGCTCCCTGGGGGACAGGGGGCTACCAGGGGCCAACGTCCTGACTTTC.

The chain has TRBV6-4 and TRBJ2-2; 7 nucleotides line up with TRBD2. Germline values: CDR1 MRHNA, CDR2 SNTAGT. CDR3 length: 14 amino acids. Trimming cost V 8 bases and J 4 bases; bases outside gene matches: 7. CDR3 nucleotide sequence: TGTGCCAGCCGGGAGGCGGGGAGCACCGGGGAGCTGTTTTTT. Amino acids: CASREAGSTGELFF.

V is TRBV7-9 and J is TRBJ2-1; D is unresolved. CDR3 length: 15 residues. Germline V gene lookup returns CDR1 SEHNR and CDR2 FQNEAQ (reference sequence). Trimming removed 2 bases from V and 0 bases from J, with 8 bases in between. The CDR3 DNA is TGTGCCAGCAGCTTAATCCTCCGCTCCTACAATGAGCAGTTCTTC. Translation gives CASSLILRSYNEQFF.

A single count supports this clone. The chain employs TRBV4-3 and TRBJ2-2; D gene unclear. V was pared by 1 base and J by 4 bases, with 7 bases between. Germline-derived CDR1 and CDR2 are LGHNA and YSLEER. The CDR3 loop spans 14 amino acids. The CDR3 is CASSQASITGELFF. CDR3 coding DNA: TGCGCCAGCAGCCAAGCGTCTATCACCGGGGAGCTGTTTTTT.

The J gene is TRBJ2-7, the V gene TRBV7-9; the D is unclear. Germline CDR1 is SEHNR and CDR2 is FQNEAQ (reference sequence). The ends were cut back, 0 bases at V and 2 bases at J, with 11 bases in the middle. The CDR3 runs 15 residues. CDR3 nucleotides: TGTGCCAGCAGCTTAGCGTCCGTATTAGCCTACGAGCAGTACTTC. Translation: CASSLASVLAYEQYF.

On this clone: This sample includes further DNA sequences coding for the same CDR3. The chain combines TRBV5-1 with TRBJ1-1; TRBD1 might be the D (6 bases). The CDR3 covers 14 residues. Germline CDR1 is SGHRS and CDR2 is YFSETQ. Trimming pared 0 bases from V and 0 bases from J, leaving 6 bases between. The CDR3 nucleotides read TGCGCCAGCAGCTTGGGGACAGTGAACACTGAAGCTTTCTTT. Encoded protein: CASSLGTVNTEAFF.

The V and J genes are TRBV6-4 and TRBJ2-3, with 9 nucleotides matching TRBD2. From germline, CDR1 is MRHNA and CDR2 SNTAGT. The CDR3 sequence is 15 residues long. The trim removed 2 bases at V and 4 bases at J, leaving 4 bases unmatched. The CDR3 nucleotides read TGTGCCAGCAGTGACGAGACTAGCGGCTCAGATACGCAGTATTTT. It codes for CASSDETSGSDTQYF.

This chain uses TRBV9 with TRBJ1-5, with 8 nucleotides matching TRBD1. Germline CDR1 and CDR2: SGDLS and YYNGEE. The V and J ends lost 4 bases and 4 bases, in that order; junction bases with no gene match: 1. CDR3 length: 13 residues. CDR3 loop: CASSRTGNQPQHF. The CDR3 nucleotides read TGTGCCAGCAGCCGGACAGGGAATCAGCCCCAGCATTTT.

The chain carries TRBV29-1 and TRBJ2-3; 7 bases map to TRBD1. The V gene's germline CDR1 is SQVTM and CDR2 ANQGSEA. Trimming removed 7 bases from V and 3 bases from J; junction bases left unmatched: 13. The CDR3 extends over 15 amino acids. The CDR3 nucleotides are TGCAGCGCTGAGCGAGGGGGCAGTGGTACAGATACGCAGTATTTT. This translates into CSAERGGSGTDTQYF.

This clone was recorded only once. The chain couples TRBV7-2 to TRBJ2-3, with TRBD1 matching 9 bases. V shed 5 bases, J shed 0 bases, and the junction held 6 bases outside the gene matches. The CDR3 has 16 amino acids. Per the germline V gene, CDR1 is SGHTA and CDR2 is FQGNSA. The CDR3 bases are TGTGCCAGCAGCGCAAGACAGGGGGGAAGCACAGATACGCAGTATTTT. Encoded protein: CASSARQGGSTDTQYF. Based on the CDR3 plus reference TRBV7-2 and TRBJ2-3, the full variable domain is GAGVSQSPSNKVTEKGKDVELRCDPISGHTALYWYRQSLGQGLEFLIYFQGNSAPDKSGLPSDRFSAERTGGSVSTLTIQRTQQEDSAVYLCASSARQGGSTDTQYFGPGTRLTVL.

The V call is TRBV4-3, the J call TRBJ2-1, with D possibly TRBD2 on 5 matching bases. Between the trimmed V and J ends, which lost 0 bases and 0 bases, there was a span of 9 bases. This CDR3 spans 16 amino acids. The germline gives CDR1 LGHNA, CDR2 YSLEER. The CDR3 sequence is CASSQDSGFSYNEQFF. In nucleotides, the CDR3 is TGCGCCAGCAGCCAAGACAGCGGATTCTCCTACAATGAGCAGTTCTTC.

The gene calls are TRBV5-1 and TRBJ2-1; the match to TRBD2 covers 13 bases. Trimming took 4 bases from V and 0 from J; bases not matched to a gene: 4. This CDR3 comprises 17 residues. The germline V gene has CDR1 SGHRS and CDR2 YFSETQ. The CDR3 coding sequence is TGCGCCAGCAGCCCCACTAGCGGGAGGGGCTCCTACAATGAGCAGTTCTTC. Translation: CASSPTSGRGSYNEQFF.

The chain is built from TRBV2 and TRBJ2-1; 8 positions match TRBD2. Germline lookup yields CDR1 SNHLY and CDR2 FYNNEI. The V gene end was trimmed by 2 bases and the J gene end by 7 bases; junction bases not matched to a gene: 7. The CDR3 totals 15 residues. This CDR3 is CASSEQKVAGNEQFF. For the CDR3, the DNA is TGTGCCAGCAGTGAACAGAAGGTAGCGGGGAATGAGCAGTTCTTC.

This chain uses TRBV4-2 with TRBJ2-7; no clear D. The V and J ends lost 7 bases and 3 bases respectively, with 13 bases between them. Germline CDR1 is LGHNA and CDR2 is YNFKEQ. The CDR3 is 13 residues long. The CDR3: CASTSLRRYEQYF. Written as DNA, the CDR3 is TGTGCCAGCACCTCCTTGAGGCGCTACGAGCAGTACTTC.

Here the CDR3 reads CASSAPAGPLYEQYF. CDR3 bases: TGTGCCAGCAGCGCCCCCGCAGGCCCGCTCTACGAGCAGTACTTC. The V and J genes are TRBV7-9 and TRBJ2-7; no clear D. The CDR3 has 15 residues. Trimming pared 5 bases from V and 3 bases from J, leaving 17 bases between. Germline V gene sequence: CDR1 SEHNR, CDR2 FQNEAQ (reference sequence).

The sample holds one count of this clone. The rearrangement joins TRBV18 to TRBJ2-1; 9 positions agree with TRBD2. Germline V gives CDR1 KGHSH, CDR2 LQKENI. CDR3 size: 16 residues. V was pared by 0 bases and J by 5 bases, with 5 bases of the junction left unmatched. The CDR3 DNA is TGTGCCAGCTCACCACCGCGGGGGGGGCCAGACAATGAGCAGTTCTTC. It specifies CASSPPRGGPDNEQFF.

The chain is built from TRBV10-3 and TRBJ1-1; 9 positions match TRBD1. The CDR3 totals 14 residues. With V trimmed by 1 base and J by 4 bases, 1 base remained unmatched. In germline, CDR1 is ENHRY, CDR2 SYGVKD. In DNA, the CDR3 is TGTGCCATCAGTGAGTTACAGGGGGCCACTGAAGCTTTCTTT. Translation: CAISELQGATEAFF.

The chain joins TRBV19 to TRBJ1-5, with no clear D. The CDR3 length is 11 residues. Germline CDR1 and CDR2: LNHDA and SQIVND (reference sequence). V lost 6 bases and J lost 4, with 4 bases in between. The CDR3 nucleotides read TGTGCCAGTAGAGAGAATCAGCCCCAGCATTTT. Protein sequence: CASRENQPQHF.